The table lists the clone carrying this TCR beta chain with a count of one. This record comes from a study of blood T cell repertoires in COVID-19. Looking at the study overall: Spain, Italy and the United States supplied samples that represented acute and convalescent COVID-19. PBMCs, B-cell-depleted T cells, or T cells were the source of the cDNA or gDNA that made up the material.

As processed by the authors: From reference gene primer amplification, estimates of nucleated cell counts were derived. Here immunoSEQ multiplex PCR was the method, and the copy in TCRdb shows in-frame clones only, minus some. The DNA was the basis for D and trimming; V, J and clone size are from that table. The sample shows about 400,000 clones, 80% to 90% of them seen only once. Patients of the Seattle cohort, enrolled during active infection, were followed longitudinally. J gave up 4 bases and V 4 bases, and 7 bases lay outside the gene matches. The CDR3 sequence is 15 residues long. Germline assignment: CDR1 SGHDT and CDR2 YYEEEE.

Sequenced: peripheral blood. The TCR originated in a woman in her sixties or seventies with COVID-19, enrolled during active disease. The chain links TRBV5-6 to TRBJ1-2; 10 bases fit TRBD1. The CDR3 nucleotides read TGTGCCAGCAGCGCCCGGGACAGGGGCCTCTATGGCTACACCTTC. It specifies CASSARDRGLYGYTF.